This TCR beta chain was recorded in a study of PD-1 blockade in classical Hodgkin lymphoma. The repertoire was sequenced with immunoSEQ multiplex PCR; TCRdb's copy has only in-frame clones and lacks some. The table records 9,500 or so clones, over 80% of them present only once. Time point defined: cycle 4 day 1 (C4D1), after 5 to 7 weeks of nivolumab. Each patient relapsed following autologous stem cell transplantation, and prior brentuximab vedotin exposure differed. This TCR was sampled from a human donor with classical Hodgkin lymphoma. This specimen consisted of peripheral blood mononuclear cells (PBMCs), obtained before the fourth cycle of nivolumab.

The CDR3 is CASRGQGAGYEQYF. The DNA of the CDR3 is TGTGCCAGCAGGGGACAGGGGGCCGGCTACGAGCAGTACTTC. This chain uses TRBV6-1 with TRBJ2-7, with 12 bases aligning to TRBD1. Trimming took 6 bases from V and 3 from J; bases not matched to a gene: 3. The CDR3 is 14 amino acids. Looked up from germline, CDR1 is MNHNS and CDR2 is SASEGT.